This T cell receptor beta chain was captured in a study of blood T cell repertoires in COVID-19. The table came from immunoSEQ multiplex PCR; TCRdb's copy has only in-frame clones and leaves some out. Of nearly 65,000 clones listed, 80% to 90% are singletons. Germline V gene data show CDR1 as SGHTS and CDR2 as YDEGEE. V was pared by 0 bases and J by 6 bases, with 13 bases between. CDR3 length: 16 residues. The clonotype was recovered from a human donor in a cohort sampled during active COVID-19. This chain links TRBV5-8 with TRBJ1-6, with D perhaps matching TRBD1 (6 bases). Source material: peripheral blood. This chain's CDR3 is CASSLGRDRSNSPLHF. The CDR3 bases are TGTGCCAGCAGCTTGGGGCGTGACAGGAGTAATTCACCCCTCCACTTT.